A single sample is the source of the 5 T cell receptor beta chains below, sequenced in a study of CD8+ T cells in alopecia areata. Treatment defined: oral pan-JAK inhibitor, 5-10 mg twice daily. Investigators isolated RNA and reverse transcribed it into cDNA to act as the sequencing template. TCRdb's copy holds only in-frame clones and misses some; the assay was immunoSEQ multiplex PCR. The sample contains roughly 200,000 clones, 60% of which appear only once. The material sequenced was CD4+ T cells sorted from blood, taken at week 4, from a patient treated with tofacitinib. The receptors shown here come from a human donor with alopecia areata.

V gene TRBV5-1 combines with J gene TRBJ1-5; D is ambiguous. The CDR3 length is 13 residues. Trimming removed 2 bases at V and 5 bases at J, with 8 bases between. In germline, CDR1 is SGHRS, CDR2 YFSETQ. CDR3 protein: CASSLNGDQPQHF. The CDR3 DNA reads as TGCGCCAGCAGCTTAAATGGTGATCAGCCCCAGCATTTT.

This sequence joins TRBV29-1 and TRBJ2-7; D gene unclear. Germline assignment: CDR1 SQVTM and CDR2 ANQGSEA. This CDR3 contains 14 residues. Trimming removed 4 bases from V and 0 bases from J, with 13 bases in between. CDR3 loop: CSVGKVLNSYEQYF. CDR3 nucleotide sequence: TGCAGCGTTGGGAAGGTCTTGAACTCCTACGAGCAGTACTTC.

The chain recombines TRBV30 with TRBJ1-2; no reliable D call. Per germline, CDR1 GTSNPN and CDR2 SVGIG (reference sequence). The V gene lost 5 bases and the J gene lost 8 bases, with 18 bases spanning the gap. The CDR3 is 13 residues long. CDR3 sequence reads: CAWLEREIQGYTF. DNA for the CDR3: TGTGCCTGGTTGGAAAGGGAGATACAAGGCTACACCTTC.

The chain employs TRBV2 and TRBJ1-1; 7 bases align to TRBD1. V shed 4 bases, J shed 5 bases, and the junction held 4 bases outside the gene matches. The V gene's germline CDR1 is SNHLY and CDR2 FYNNEI. The CDR3 spans 13 residues. The CDR3 nucleotides read TGTGCCAGCAGTGTCGACAGGGTTACTGAAGCTTTCTTT. Its translation is CASSVDRVTEAFF. The full variable domain, completed using reference TRBV2 and TRBJ1-1, is EPEVTQTPSHQVTQMGQEVILRCVPISNHLYFYWYRQILGQKVEFLVSFYNNEISEKSEIFDDQFSVERPDGSNFTLKIRSTKLEDSAMYFCASSVDRVTEAFFGQGTRLTVV.

This clone has a single count. The V and J genes are TRBV5-6 and TRBJ2-1; 8 bases fit TRBD1. Germline loops: CDR1 SGHDT, CDR2 YYEEEE. The CDR3 runs to 16 residues. V was clipped by 3 bases and J by 6 bases; unmatched bases: 11. The CDR3 nucleotides are TGTGCCAGCAGCTCCTGGTCCCGGGACAGGAGCAATGAGCAGTTCTTC. It codes for CASSSWSRDRSNEQFF.